This T cell receptor beta chain comes out of a study of blood T cell repertoires in COVID-19 (dated by TCRdb to about 2020). The study in broad terms: The collaborator samples originated in the United States, Italy and Spain and spanned the acute and convalescent phases of COVID-19. The prospective study material was composed of cDNA or gDNA derived from T cells, B-cell-depleted T cells, or PBMCs. The dataset comprised deeply sampled blood TCRbeta repertoires from subjects exposed to, actively infected with, or recovered from COVID-19. A freely available public database, intended as a resource for researchers studying the immune response to SARS-CoV-2, is where the repertoires were released. Samples were obtained from the ongoing ImmuneRACE study (first 160 participants) and from 1,254 subjects provided by 6 global collaborators. Nearly every sample came with metadata listing a de-identified subject ID, COVID-19 status, age in years and sex. Where HLA class I and class II types were available, the types were taken from metadata supplied by the sample provider, not from assay-based typing.

General conclusions and limits of the study: The amount of clinical and demographic metadata varied by source and participant and was provided uncurated.

The CDR3 contains 15 residues, cysteine and phenylalanine counted. The only DNA kept is the CDR3, 45 bases in frame from the first base. The germline V gene (reference sequence) sets CDR1 to LNHDA and CDR2 to SQIVND. A distance of 16 bases separates the germline ends of V and J, which lose 3 bases and 5 bases respectively. Worth noting for this clone: The antigen this receptor binds is unknown. The input lacks base qualities; no much larger clone sits a single base away.

The immunoSEQ Assay, a bias-controlled multiplex PCR, was used to amplify TCRbeta CDR3 regions from genomic DNA. The paper's data handling went like this. The number of nucleated cells in each sample was estimated by amplification of reference gene primers within the assay. Sequence reads were collapsed and filtered to measure the absolute abundance of every unique TCRbeta CDR3 rearrangement. For each sample, productive Simpson clonality was calculated as the square root of Simpson's diversity index over productive rearrangements. Not all clones reach the TCRdb copy of this immuneACCESS table, which keeps in-frame sequences only. Checked studies attribute under half of the gap to unresolved V genes and leave the rest unexplained. V and J calls and clone size are those listed in that table; D and trimming were worked out from the DNA. This sample lists over 100,000 clones; 80% to 90% were detected once. The top ten clonotypes cover 2% to 2.5% of the sample.

Collaborating institutions collected whole blood in K2EDTA tubes following their own protocols. For TCRbeta analysis, collaborator samples were shipped as frozen whole blood, as isolated PBMCs, or as DNA extracted from either sample type. The V and J segments used are TRBV19 and TRBJ2-5, and perhaps TRBD1 as D gene, on 5 matching bases. Sequenced: peripheral blood. The TCR comes from a man aged 50 or older with active COVID-19. The DNA sequence follows: TGTGCCAGTAGTATGGGGCCAGGATCTCAGGAGACCCAGTACTTC. It is translated as CASSMGPGSQETQYF.